The 27 T cell receptor beta chains listed next were all sequenced from one sample in a study of tumor-infiltrating lymphocytes in primary liver carcinoma (dated by TCRdb to 2016 to 2017). TRIzol reagent was used to extract blood RNA from unsorted whole blood, while the DNeasy Blood & Tissue kit provided the germline DNA. Sequencing instrument: Illumina HiSeq 2500. Starting from about 550 ng total RNA, TCRbeta-specific cDNA was produced by reverse transcription with a constant-region primer and ProtoScript II reverse transcriptase. The TCRbeta libraries were prepared through three rounds of nested multiplex PCR following a slightly modified ARM-PCR procedure. The first two PCR rounds used multiplex TRBV1-TRBV30 forward primers with a Cbeta reverse primer, each for roughly 10 cycles. TCRdb itself trimmed the public reads at Q25 with fastp, ran MiXCR and retained productive beta chains. Entries that share a CDR3 protein sequence are merged under the most common genes and DNA. This sample comprises about 350,000 distinct CDR3 sequences, less than 70% of them detected only once. The top ten clones comprise about 6.5% of the sample.

The sample comprised peripheral blood. The source of these receptors is a man aged 40-49 years with primary liver carcinoma and hepatitis B virus infection.

CDR3 nucleotide sequence: TGCGCCAGCAGCCAAGCTTCACTAGTGGGGGTTTACTACGAGCAGTACTTC. Translating it yields CASSQASLVGVYYEQYF. The gene calls are TRBV4-1 and TRBJ2-7; D possibly matches TRBD1 or TRBD2 (5 bases each). Germline V CDR1 and CDR2: MGHRA, YSYEKL. Trimming removed 1 base from V and 3 bases from J, with 19 bases in between. The CDR3 has 17 residues.

This clonotype was seen once. With a much larger clone just one base away, this may be a read error. The chain joins TRBV4-1 to TRBJ2-5; no firm D call. CDR1 is MGHRA, CDR2 YSYEKL, per germline. The CDR3 extends over 14 amino acids. Trimming removed 0 bases at V and 5 bases at J, with 10 bases between. CDR3 in DNA: TGCGCCAGCAGCCAAGATTTCGACACCGAGACCCAGTACTTC. This codes for CASSQDFDTETQYF.

V usage is TRBV6-2 or TRBV6-3 and J usage is TRBJ1-5; TRBD1 might be the D (6 bases). Germline V lookup: CDR1 MNHEY, CDR2 SVGEGT. The CDR3 is 15 amino acids. The V and J ends lost 4 bases and 16 bases respectively, with 26 bases between them. The CDR3 reads CASSLDSYSNQPRHF. CDR3 sequence (DNA): TGTGCCAGCAGTTTGGACAGTTATAGTAATCAGCCCCGACATTTT.

This chain uses TRBV4-2 with TRBJ2-7; a possible D gene is TRBD2 (5 bases). The V gene's germline CDR1 is LGHNA and CDR2 YNFKEQ. Between the trimmed V and J ends, which lost 2 bases and 2 bases, there was a span of 16 bases. The length of the CDR3 is 16 residues. As DNA, the CDR3 is TGTGCCAGCAGCCAACTCGTGGAGGTAGGACCCTACGAGCAGTACTTC. Translating it yields CASSQLVEVGPYEQYF.

This clonotype has only a few counts. The CDR3 DNA follows: TGTGCCAGCAGCATTGGGACTAGCGGCGCCCTCACAGATACGCAGTATTTT. Translation gives CASSIGTSGALTDTQYF. The rearrangement links TRBV21-1 to TRBJ2-3; the D segment call TRBD2 is taken from the table without a DNA check. TRBV21-1 is tagged as a pseudogene. The CDR3 is 17 amino acids.

This clonotype showed up just once. A much larger clone lies one base from this, so it may be a read error. The chain links TRBV5-1 to TRBJ2-3, with D perhaps TRBD2 (5 bases). Trimming shortened V by 4 bases and J by 2 bases, and 11 bases separated the two germline ends. Germline lookup yields CDR1 SGHRS and CDR2 YFSETQ. The CDR3 has 14 amino acids. The CDR3 region is CASSIERSTDTQYF. The DNA of the CDR3 is TGCGCCAGCAGCATCGAGCGGTCCACAGATACGCAGTATTTT.

On this clonotype itself: Without the conserved terminal phenylalanine or tryptophan, this CDR3 likely stems from a read error. The V and J genes are TRBV10-3 and TRBJ2-7; no definite D call. The CDR3 spans 12 residues. Germline-derived CDR1 and CDR2 are ENHRY and SYGVKD. Trimming shortened V by 9 bases and J by 4 bases, and 13 bases separated the two germline ends. This CDR3 reads CAIGSRSYEQYL. Written as DNA, the CDR3 is TGTGCCATAGGTAGCAGGAGTTACGAGCAGTACCTC.

As regards this clonotype: Sequence at one end of the junction differs from germline and may be a read error. The gene calls are TRBV11-2 and TRBJ1-5; tentatively, D is TRBD1 (5 bases). Germline CDR1 SGHAT, CDR2 FQNNGV. The CDR3 is 15 residues long. CDR3 DNA sequence: TGTGTCAGCAGCCGCTCCGGGGACCCTTATCAGCCCCAGCATTTT. Protein product: CVSSRSGDPYQPQHF.

Regarding this clonotype: A much larger clone differs by one base, so this may be a read error. The V gene is TRBV6-2 or TRBV6-3, the J gene TRBJ1-5, with 7 bases that match TRBD1. The CDR3 is made up of 14 amino acids. From germline, CDR1 is MNHEY and CDR2 SVGEGT. CDR3 nucleotides: TGTGCCAGCAGTTTACAGGGGAGTAATCGGCCCCAGCATTTT. Amino acid sequence: CASSLQGSNRPQHF.

This chain uses TRBV6-5 with TRBJ2-1, with 9 nucleotides matching TRBD1. This CDR3 region has 16 residues. With V trimmed by 5 bases and J by 9 bases, 14 bases remained unmatched. Germline V gene data show CDR1 as MNHEY and CDR2 as SVGAGI. This CDR3 reads CASSGMNRDRVGEQFF. CDR3 bases: TGTGCCAGCAGTGGAATGAACCGGGACAGGGTTGGTGAGCAGTTCTTC.

V gene TRBV20-1 combines with J gene TRBJ2-1; no clear D gene. This CDR3 is 11 amino acids long. V was cut by 5 bases and J by 6 bases, with 8 bases left in between. The germline V gene has CDR1 DFQATT and CDR2 SNEGSKA (reference sequence). The CDR3 bases are TGCAGTGCTTCGAAGCCCAATGAGCAGTTCTTC. Protein product: CSASKPNEQFF.

CDR3 residues: CASREGDSGANVLTF. CDR3 DNA: TGTGCCAGCAGGGAAGGGGATTCTGGGGCCAACGTCCTGACTTTC. This chain uses TRBV28 with TRBJ2-6, with D perhaps matching TRBD1 (5 bases). Trimming pared 6 bases from V and 1 base from J, leaving 10 bases between. This CDR3 is built from 15 residues. CDR1 and CDR2 (germline): MDHEN, SYDVKM.

As concerns this clonotype: A much bigger clone sits one base away, suggesting this may be a read error. This chain uses TRBV6-2 or TRBV6-3 with TRBJ2-5; D remains ambiguous. The length of the CDR3 is 15 residues. V was shortened by 5 bases and J by 1 base, with 14 bases between the two germline ends. From germline, CDR1 is MNHEY and CDR2 SVGEGT. The CDR3 nucleotides read TGTGCCAGCAGTCCCTGGACGAGGACCCAAGAGACCCAGTACTTC. Residues: CASSPWTRTQETQYF.

Ten or more counts support this clonotype. The chain recombines TRBV11-3 with TRBJ2-1; the match to TRBD2 covers 11 bases. With 1 base clipped from V and 7 bases from J, the junction kept 6 bases outside the gene matches. Germline values: CDR1 SGHNT, CDR2 YENEEA. CDR3 length equals 16 residues. The CDR3 DNA reads as TGTGCCAGCAGCTTAGTTAGCGGGAGGGCCCAGAATGAGCAGTTCTTC. Translated, it gives CASSLVSGRAQNEQFF.

Turning to this clonotype: No conserved phenylalanine or tryptophan is present at the end of the CDR3, so a read error is the likely explanation. The chain uses TRBV5-8 and TRBJ1-2; D call uncertain. Trimming stripped 4 bases from V and 3 bases from J, with 10 bases between. Per the germline V gene, CDR1 is SGHTS and CDR2 is YDEGEE. The CDR3 extends over 13 amino acids. The CDR3 loop is CASSADGYYGYTS. CDR3 DNA: TGTGCCAGCAGCGCTGACGGGTACTATGGCTACACCTCC.

A note on this clonotype: A much larger clone differs from this one at a single base, so this may be a read error. V gene TRBV12-3 or TRBV12-4 combines with J gene TRBJ1-2; 7 positions agree with TRBD1. This CDR3 contains 14 residues. V was pared by 3 bases and J by 7 bases, with 8 bases of the junction left unmatched. The CDR3 region has the DNA TGTGCCAGCAGTTTTCAAGCACAGGGGCCTGGCTACACCTTC. Amino acids: CASSFQAQGPGYTF.

The sample holds many counts of this clonotype. The chain has TRBV6-1 and TRBJ1-1; 9 positions agree with TRBD1. CDR1 and CDR2 from the germline V gene are MNHNS and SASEGT. Trimming removed 10 bases from V and 1 base from J; junction bases left unmatched: 10. The length of the CDR3 is 15 residues. CDR3 DNA: TGTGCCACCTCCCGGGACAGGGCGGAGAACACTGAAGCTTTCTTT. Its translation: CATSRDRAENTEAFF.

Comments on this clonotype: An end of the junction differs from the germline gene, which may be a read error. J is TRBJ2-2 and V is TRBV11-2, with 9 bases that match TRBD2. The CDR3 spans 16 residues. Germline V CDR1 and CDR2: SGHAT, FQNNGV. The CDR3 loop reads CASSLDASGNTGELFF. Here the CDR3 DNA reads TGTGCCAGCAGCTTAGATGCTAGCGGGAACACCGGGGAACTGTTTTTT.

A remark on this clonotype: A much larger clonotype is one base distant, so this may be a read error. The chain has TRBV6-2 or TRBV6-3 and TRBJ2-5, with 8 bases aligning to TRBD2. CDR1 and CDR2 (germline): MNHEY, SVGEGT. After removal of 5 bases from V and 2 bases from J, the junction contained 7 bases not matched to a gene. The CDR3 loop spans 15 amino acids. CDR3 in amino acids: CASSGSGTPQETQYF. CDR3 DNA: TGTGCCAGCAGTGGTAGCGGGACGCCACAAGAGACCCAGTACTTC.

The V and J genes are TRBV11-2 and TRBJ2-5; D unresolved. CDR1 is SGHAT and CDR2 is FQNNGV in the germline V gene. The CDR3 has 13 amino acids. V dropped 7 bases and J dropped 2 bases, with 11 bases sitting between them. CDR3 DNA: TGTGCCAGCAACTCAGGACGGCAAGAGACCCAGTACTTC. Translating it yields CASNSGRQETQYF.

This chain links TRBV11-2 with TRBJ1-6, with a possible D match to TRBD1 (6 bases). The CDR3 spans 15 residues. The germline V gene has CDR1 SGHAT and CDR2 FQNNGV. The CDR3 region has the DNA TGTGCTAGCGGCTTAGAAGGGGGGTATAATTCACCCCTCCACTTT. As protein: CASGLEGGYNSPLHF.

This clonotype was recorded once. In this CDR3 the conserved last residue, phenylalanine or tryptophan, is missing, so a read error is likely. The CDR3 DNA is TGTGCCAGCACCCCAGACAGGATACTAGCGGGAGGTAAGTTCTGGGACTACGAGCAGTACTCC. This codes for CASTPDRILAGGKFWDYEQYS. The chain has TRBV11-2 and TRBJ2-7; 12 nucleotides agree with TRBD2. V lost 7 bases to trimming and J lost 3 bases; unmatched junction nucleotides: 25. This CDR3 has 21 residues. CDR1 and CDR2 (germline): SGHAT, FQNNGV.

V gene TRBV7-9 combines with J gene TRBJ1-1; D is unclear. V lost 5 bases and J 4 bases, leaving 23 bases between the germline ends. This CDR3 has 17 amino acids. In germline, CDR1 is SEHNR, CDR2 FQNEAQ (reference sequence). CDR3 in DNA: TGTGCCAGCAGCCAAGGGCGTTTGGGGTCCCGGGGCACTGAAGCTTTCTTT. Its protein product is CASSQGRLGSRGTEAFF. Full variable domain (remainder filled in from reference TRBV7-9 and TRBJ1-1): DTGVSQNPRHKITKRGQNVTFRCDPISEHNRLYWYRQTLGQGPEFLTYFQNEAQLEKSRLLSDRFSAERPKGSFSTLEIQRTEQGDSAMYLCASSQGRLGSRGTEAFFGQGTRLTVV.

Concerning this clonotype itself: Mismatch with germline at one junction end may stem from a read error. V usage is TRBV11-2 and J usage is TRBJ2-1; 10 nucleotides line up with TRBD2. Germline CDR1 and CDR2: SGHAT and FQNNGV. CDR3 length: 17 residues. As DNA, the CDR3 is TGTGCCAGCAGCTTATACGGAGCGGGAGGGTCCTACGATGAGCAGTTCTTC. It specifies CASSLYGAGGSYDEQFF.

Worth noting for this clonotype: This may come from a read error, since a much larger clone is one base off. V and J are TRBV12-3 or TRBV12-4 and TRBJ2-3; 8 bases line up with TRBD2. The CDR3 has 15 residues. This CDR3 reads CASSFQRGITDKQYF. DNA for the CDR3: TGTGCCAGCAGTTTCCAGCGGGGGATCACAGATAAGCAGTATTTT.

Worth noting for this clonotype: One junction end disagrees with the germline gene, perhaps due to a read error. The CDR3: CSSTGGMNTEAFF. DNA for the CDR3: TGCTCCAGCACGGGGGGGATGAACACTGAAGCTTTCTTT. J is TRBJ1-1 and V is TRBV4-1; maybe TRBD1 (5 bases). This CDR3 has 13 residues. The germline CDR1 and CDR2 sequences are MGHRA and YSYEKL.

This rearrangement joins TRBV24-1 to TRBJ2-1; 8 nucleotides line up with TRBD2. CDR3 length equals 20 residues. V shed 3 bases and J 7 bases; nucleotides not matched to a gene: 22. CDR1 and CDR2 (germline): KGHDR, SFDVKD. The CDR3 bases are TGTGCCACCAGTGATATCCAGGGAAAGGGAGGCGGGAGGTCATATAATGAGCAGTTCTTC. Protein product: CATSDIQGKGGGRSYNEQFF.